This TCR beta chain was captured in a study of blood T cells in healthy people across ages. A sample-barcoded 5' primer and a J-beta primer mix were used in a second PCR of roughly 6 to 12 cycles. Unique molecular identifiers of 12 random nucleotides labeled each cDNA. Each CDR3 protein gets one entry after TCRdb re-called the 5' RACE reads with MiXCR. The repertoire holds about 800,000 distinct CDR3 sequences, with approximately 25% as singletons. The donors, all healthy, were Caucasians living in Russia, aged roughly 6 to 90. This CDR3 is 15 amino acids long. Between the trimmed V and J ends, which lost 4 bases and 1 base, there was a span of 14 bases. Germline V CDR1 and CDR2: SGHKS, YYEKEE (reference sequence). These data also featured in a second study, about T cells of mothers and their children. This second study says: Added by the second PCR's M1S primer were sample barcodes and 2-4 random nucleotides.

The receptor was derived from a boy between 10 and 17 years old in good health. The rearrangement joins TRBV5-5 to TRBJ2-5; D is perhaps TRBD1 (6 bases). The sample was blood. The CDR3 sequence is CASSEGQNFQETQYF. CDR3 DNA: TGTGCCAGCAGCGAGGGACAAAATTTCCAAGAGACCCAGTACTTC.